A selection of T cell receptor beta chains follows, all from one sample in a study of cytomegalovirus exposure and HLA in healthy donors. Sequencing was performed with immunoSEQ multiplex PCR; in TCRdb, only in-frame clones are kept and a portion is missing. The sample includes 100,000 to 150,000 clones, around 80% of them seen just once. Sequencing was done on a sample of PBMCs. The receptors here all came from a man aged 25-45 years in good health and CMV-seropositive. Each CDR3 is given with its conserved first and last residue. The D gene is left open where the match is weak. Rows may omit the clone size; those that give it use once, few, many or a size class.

CASSFTYMNTEAFF	TGTGCCAGCAGCTTTACATACATGAACACTGAAGCTTTCTTT	TRBV5-4	TRBJ1-1	.	.	14
CAISEGSSYEQYF	TGTGCCATCAGCGAGGGGAGCTCCTACGAGCAGTACTTC	TRBV10-3	TRBJ2-7	.	once	13
CASSSSTGNIQYF	TGCGCCAGCAGCTCATCTACTGGAAACATTCAGTACTTC	TRBV5-1	TRBJ2-4	.	.	13
CASSLSTGFYGYTF	TGTGCCAGCAGCTTATCTACAGGGTTCTACGGCTACACCTTC	TRBV11-2	TRBJ1-2	.	.	14
CASSPGTENYEQYF	TGTGCCAGCAGCCCCGGGACAGAAAATTACGAGCAGTACTTC	TRBV4-2	TRBJ2-7	TRBD1	once	14
CASSLRVGDSNQPQHF	TGTGCCAGCAGCTTACGGGTAGGGGATAGCAATCAGCCCCAGCATTTT	TRBV11-2	TRBJ1-5	.	.	16
CATSPGRGFSYEQYF	TGTGCCACCAGCCCCGGGCGAGGGTTCAGTTACGAGCAGTACTTC	TRBV15	TRBJ2-7	.	.	15
CASSLRGTGGTEAFF	TGTGCCAGCAGTTTGAGGGGGACAGGGGGCACTGAAGCTTTCTTT	TRBV27	TRBJ1-1	TRBD1	.	15
CSVSRGRNTEAFF	TGCAGCGTGAGTAGGGGGCGGAACACTGAAGCTTTCTTT	TRBV29-1	TRBJ1-1	TRBD1	.	13
CASSWTSGSGETQYF	TGCGCCAGCAGCTGGACCAGCGGGAGTGGAGAGACCCAGTACTTC	TRBV5-1	TRBJ2-5	TRBD2	.	15
CASTFGTGRNNSPLHF	TGTGCCAGCACCTTCGGGACAGGGAGAAATAATTCACCCCTCCACTTT	TRBV2	TRBJ1-6	TRBD1	.	16
CASSLDGGSSYNEQFF	TGTGCTAGCAGCTTAGACGGCGGAAGCTCCTACAATGAGCAGTTCTTC	TRBV7-7	TRBJ2-1	.	.	16
CASATGTSSNQPQHF	TGTGCCAGCGCCACAGGGACCTCAAGCAATCAGCCCCAGCATTTT	TRBV7-9	TRBJ1-5	.	.	15
CASSFTGLETQYF	TGTGCCAGCAGCTTTACAGGGTTAGAGACCCAGTACTTC	TRBV7-7	TRBJ2-5	.	.	13
CAWSVSYTGELFF	TGTGCCTGGAGTGTGAGTTACACCGGGGAGCTGTTTTTT	TRBV30	TRBJ2-2	.	.	13
CASSALDGGRFQETQYF	TGTGCCAGCAGCGCCTTGGATGGCGGGAGATTCCAAGAGACCCAGTACTTC	TRBV2	TRBJ2-5	TRBD2	.	17
CASSFGRVNTGELFF	TGTGCCAGCAGCTTTGGGAGGGTGAACACCGGGGAGCTGTTTTTT	TRBV11-2	TRBJ2-2	TRBD2	.	15
CASSADLNTGELFF	TGTGCCAGCAGCGCGGACTTGAACACCGGGGAGCTGTTTTTT	TRBV9	TRBJ2-2	.	.	14
CASSQDFVGGPTDTQYF	TGTGCCAGCAGCCAAGATTTTGTCGGCGGGCCCACAGATACGCAGTATTTT	TRBV4-2	TRBJ2-3	.	.	17
CASSLQSAGHGYTF	TGTGCCAGCAGCCTCCAATCGGCAGGGCATGGCTACACCTTC	TRBV14	TRBJ1-2	.	.	14
CASTLGVQGGTEAFF	TGTGCCAGCACTCTAGGGGTTCAGGGAGGCACTGAAGCTTTCTTT	TRBV6-5	TRBJ1-1	.	few	15
CASSPPGGDTGELFF	TGCGCCAGCAGCCCCCCAGGGGGCGACACCGGGGAGCTGTTTTTT	TRBV5-1	TRBJ2-2	TRBD1	once	15
CATGGGFGYTF	TGTGCCACTGGGGGGGGGTTTGGCTACACCTTC	TRBV10-3	TRBJ1-2	.	.	11
CAWTPGGYGYTF	TGTGCCTGGACACCTGGCGGCTATGGCTACACCTTC	TRBV30	TRBJ1-2	.	.	12
CASSLKRLETQYF	TGTGCCAGCAGCTTAAAGCGCCTAGAGACCCAGTACTTC	TRBV7-2	TRBJ2-5	.	.	13
CASSPRDTEAFF	TGTGCCAGCAGCCCCCGGGACACTGAAGCTTTCTTT	TRBV9	TRBJ1-1	.	.	12
CASSSLGGQGAYEQYF	TGTGCCAGCAGCTCCCTTGGGGGACAGGGGGCCTACGAGCAGTACTTC	TRBV13	TRBJ2-7	TRBD1	.	16
CASSVMNRQGIDGDTQYF	TGTGCCAGCAGTGTCATGAATCGACAGGGGATCGATGGAGATACGCAGTATTTT	TRBV27	TRBJ2-3	TRBD1	.	18
CASSQTGGYTEAFF	TGTGCCAGCAGCCAAACAGGGGGGTACACTGAAGCTTTCTTT	TRBV6-5	TRBJ1-1	TRBD1	.	14
CASSVGPGTDYEQYF	TGTGCCAGTAGCGTAGGTCCCGGGACAGACTACGAGCAGTACTTC	TRBV9	TRBJ2-7	TRBD1	.	15
CSVEGLAGSSYEQYF	TGCAGCGTTGAGGGGCTAGCGGGGAGTTCCTACGAGCAGTACTTC	TRBV29-1	TRBJ2-7	TRBD2	few	15
CASSIGSPLQPQHF	TGTGCCAGTAGTATAGGAAGCCCCCTCCAGCCCCAGCATTTT	TRBV19	TRBJ1-5	.	once	14
CAITEGAYNEQFF	TGTGCCATCACCGAGGGGGCCTACAATGAGCAGTTCTTC	TRBV10-3	TRBJ2-1	.	.	13
CASSLTRLAGVTQYF	TGTGCCAGCAGCTTAACACGACTAGCGGGGGTGACCCAGTACTTC	TRBV7-2	TRBJ2-5	TRBD2	.	15
CASMWTRSRIKGAKNIQYF	TGTGCCAGCATGTGGACTAGGTCAAGAATCAAGGGGGCCAAAAACATTCAGTACTTC	TRBV28	TRBJ2-4	TRBD2	few	19
CASSESGEETSVYF	TGCGCCAGCAGTGAGTCGGGTGAGGAGACTAGCGTGTACTTC	TRBV10-2	TRBJ2-7	TRBD2	once	14
CASRTGDRGEQYF	TGTGCCAGCAGGACGGGGGACAGGGGCGAGCAGTACTTC	TRBV6-5	TRBJ2-7	TRBD1	.	13
CASSPRGSSYNEQFF	TGTGCCAGTAGTCCACGGGGGAGCTCCTACAATGAGCAGTTCTTC	TRBV19	TRBJ2-1	.	.	15
CASSLDRGPDEQYF	TGTGCCAGCAGCTTGGACAGGGGGCCTGACGAGCAGTACTTC	TRBV11-2	TRBJ2-7	TRBD1	few	14
CASSKQTGSNYGYTF	TGTGCCAGTAGTAAACAGACAGGTTCAAACTATGGCTACACCTTC	TRBV19	TRBJ1-2	.	.	15
CASSVRTSHPREQYF	TGTGCCAGCAGCGTTCGGACTAGCCACCCTCGCGAGCAGTACTTC	TRBV7-2	TRBJ2-7	TRBD2	few	15
CASSQEAGGPGDTQYF	TGCGCCAGCAGCCAAGAAGCGGGAGGGCCGGGAGATACGCAGTATTTT	TRBV4-3	TRBJ2-3	TRBD2	.	16
CASSPLDRADQPQHF	TGTGCCAGCAGCCCCTTGGACAGGGCGGATCAGCCCCAGCATTTT	TRBV6-6	TRBJ1-5	TRBD1	.	15
CASSLDPSRAYEQYF	TGTGCCAGCAGCTTAGATCCGTCCAGGGCCTACGAGCAGTACTTC	TRBV11-3	TRBJ2-7	.	.	15
CASRTNRVGDTEAFF	TGTGCCAGCAGAACTAACAGGGTTGGGGACACTGAAGCTTTCTTT	TRBV2	TRBJ1-1	.	.	15
CASSFRGGSGANVLTF	TGTGCCAGCAGTTTCAGGGGTGGGTCTGGGGCCAACGTCCTGACTTTC	TRBV28	TRBJ2-6	.	.	16
CASSILPPPGSNEQFF	TGTGCCAGTAGTATTCTCCCCCCTCCCGGTTCCAATGAGCAGTTCTTC	TRBV19	TRBJ2-1	.	.	16
CASSVMGGYTGELFF	TGTGCCAGCAGTGTTATGGGGGGGTACACCGGGGAGCTGTTTTTT	TRBV27	TRBJ2-2	TRBD2	.	15
CASSQDHQGLMDYGYTF	TGCGCCAGCAGCCAAGATCATCAAGGACTGATGGACTATGGCTACACCTTC	TRBV4-3	TRBJ1-2	.	.	17
CASTQTSGRNLYEQYF	TGTGCCAGCACCCAGACTAGCGGGAGAAATTTATACGAGCAGTACTTC	TRBV27	TRBJ2-7	TRBD2	.	16
CASSYTDSGELFF	TGTGCCAGCAGTTATACGGACAGCGGGGAGCTGTTTTTT	TRBV6-5	TRBJ2-2	.	.	13